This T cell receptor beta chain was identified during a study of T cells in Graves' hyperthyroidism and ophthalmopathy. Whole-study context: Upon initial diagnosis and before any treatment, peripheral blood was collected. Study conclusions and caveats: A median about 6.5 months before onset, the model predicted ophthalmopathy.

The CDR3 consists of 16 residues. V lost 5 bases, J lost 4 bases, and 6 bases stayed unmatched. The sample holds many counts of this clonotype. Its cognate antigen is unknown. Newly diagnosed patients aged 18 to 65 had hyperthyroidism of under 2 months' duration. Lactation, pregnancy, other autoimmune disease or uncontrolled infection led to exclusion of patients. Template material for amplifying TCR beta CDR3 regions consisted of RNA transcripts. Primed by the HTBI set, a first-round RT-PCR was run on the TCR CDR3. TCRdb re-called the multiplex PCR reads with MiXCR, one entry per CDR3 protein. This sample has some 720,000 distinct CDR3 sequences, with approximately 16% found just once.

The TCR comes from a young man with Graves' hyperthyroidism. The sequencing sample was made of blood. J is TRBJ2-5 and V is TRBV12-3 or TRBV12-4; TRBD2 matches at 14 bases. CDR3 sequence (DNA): TGTGCCAGCAGTCCCCAGACTAGCGGGGGGGGAGAGACCCAGTACTTC. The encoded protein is CASSPQTSGGGETQYF.